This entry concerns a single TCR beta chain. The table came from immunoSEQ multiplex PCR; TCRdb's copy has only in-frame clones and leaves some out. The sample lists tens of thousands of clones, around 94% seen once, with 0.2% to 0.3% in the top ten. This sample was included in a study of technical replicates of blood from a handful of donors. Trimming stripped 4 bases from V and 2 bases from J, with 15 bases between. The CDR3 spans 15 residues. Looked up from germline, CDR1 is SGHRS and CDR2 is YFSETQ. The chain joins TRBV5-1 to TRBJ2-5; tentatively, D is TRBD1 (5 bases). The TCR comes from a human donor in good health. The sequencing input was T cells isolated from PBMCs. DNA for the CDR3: TGCGCCAGCAGCGATGGGCAGGGCGGTCAAGAGACCCAGTACTTC. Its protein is CASSDGQGGQETQYF.